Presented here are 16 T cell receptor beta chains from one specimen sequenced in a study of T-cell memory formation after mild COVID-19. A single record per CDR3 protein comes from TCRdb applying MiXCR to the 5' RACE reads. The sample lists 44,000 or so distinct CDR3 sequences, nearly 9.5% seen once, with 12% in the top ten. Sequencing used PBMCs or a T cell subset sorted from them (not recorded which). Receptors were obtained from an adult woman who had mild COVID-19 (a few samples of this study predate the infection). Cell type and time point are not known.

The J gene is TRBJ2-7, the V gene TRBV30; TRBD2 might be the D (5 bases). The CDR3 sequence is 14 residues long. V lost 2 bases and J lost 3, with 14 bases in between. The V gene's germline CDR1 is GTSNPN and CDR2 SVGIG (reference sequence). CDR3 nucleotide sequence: TGTGCCTGGAGTTTCACTCCCCGGGGCTACGAGCAGTACTTC. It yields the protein CAWSFTPRGYEQYF.

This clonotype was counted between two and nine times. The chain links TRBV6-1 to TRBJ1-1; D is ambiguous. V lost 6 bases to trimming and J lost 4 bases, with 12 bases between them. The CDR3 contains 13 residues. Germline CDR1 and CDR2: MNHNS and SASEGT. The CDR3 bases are TGTGCCAGCAGGACTATTGTTGGCACTGAAGCTTTCTTT. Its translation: CASRTIVGTEAFF.

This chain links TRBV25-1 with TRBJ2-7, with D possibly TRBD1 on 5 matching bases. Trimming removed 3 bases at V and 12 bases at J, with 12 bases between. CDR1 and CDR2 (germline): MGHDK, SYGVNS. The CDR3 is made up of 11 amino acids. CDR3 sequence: CASSEGLLPYF. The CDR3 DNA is TGTGCCAGCAGTGAGGGGCTGCTACCGTACTTC.

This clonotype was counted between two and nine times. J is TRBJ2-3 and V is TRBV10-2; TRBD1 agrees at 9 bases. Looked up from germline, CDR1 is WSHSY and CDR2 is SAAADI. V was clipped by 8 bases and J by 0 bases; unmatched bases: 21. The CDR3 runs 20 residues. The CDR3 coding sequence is TGCGCCAGCCCACGCTTTAAACCGGGACAGGGAGTAGTCAGCACAGATACGCAGTATTTT. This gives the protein CASPRFKPGQGVVSTDTQYF.

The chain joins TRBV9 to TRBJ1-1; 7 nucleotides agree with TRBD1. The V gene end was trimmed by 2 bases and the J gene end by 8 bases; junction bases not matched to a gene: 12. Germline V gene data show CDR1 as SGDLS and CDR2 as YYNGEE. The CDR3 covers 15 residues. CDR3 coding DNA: TGTGCCAGCAGCGTCGGGACAGTTCCACACCAAGAAGCTTTCTTT. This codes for CASSVGTVPHQEAFF.

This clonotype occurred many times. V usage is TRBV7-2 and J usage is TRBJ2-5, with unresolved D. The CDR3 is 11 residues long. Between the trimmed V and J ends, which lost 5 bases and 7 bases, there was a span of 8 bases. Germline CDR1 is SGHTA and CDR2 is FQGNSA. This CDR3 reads CASSPGWTQYF. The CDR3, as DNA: TGTGCCAGCAGCCCCGGGTGGACCCAGTACTTC.

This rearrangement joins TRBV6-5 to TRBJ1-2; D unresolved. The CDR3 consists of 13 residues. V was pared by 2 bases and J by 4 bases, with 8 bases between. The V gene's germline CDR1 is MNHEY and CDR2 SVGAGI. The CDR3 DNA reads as TGTGCCAGCAGTTACGGGGTGGGCTATGGCTACACCTTC. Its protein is CASSYGVGYGYTF.

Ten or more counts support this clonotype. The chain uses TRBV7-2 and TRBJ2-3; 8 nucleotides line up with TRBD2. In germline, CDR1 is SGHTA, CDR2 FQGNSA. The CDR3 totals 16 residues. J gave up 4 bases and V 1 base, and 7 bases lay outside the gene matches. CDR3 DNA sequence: TGTGCCAGCAGCTTAGTGTCGGGAGGGCCCCCAGATACGCAGTATTTT. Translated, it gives CASSLVSGGPPDTQYF.

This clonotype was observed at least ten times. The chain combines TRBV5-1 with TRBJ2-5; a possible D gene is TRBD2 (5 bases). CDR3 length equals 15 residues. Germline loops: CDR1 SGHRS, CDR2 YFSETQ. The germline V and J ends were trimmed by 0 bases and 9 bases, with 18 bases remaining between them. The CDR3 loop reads CASSLADSYQEAQYF. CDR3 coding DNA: TGCGCCAGCAGCTTGGCGGACTCGTATCAAGAAGCCCAGTACTTC.

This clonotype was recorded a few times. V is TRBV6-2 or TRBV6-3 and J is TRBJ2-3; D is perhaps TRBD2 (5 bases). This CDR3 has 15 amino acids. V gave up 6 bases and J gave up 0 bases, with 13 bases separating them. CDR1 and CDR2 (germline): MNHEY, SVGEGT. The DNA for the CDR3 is TGTGCCAGCAGCGGCTCCTGGACTAGCACAGATACGCAGTATTTT. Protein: CASSGSWTSTDTQYF.

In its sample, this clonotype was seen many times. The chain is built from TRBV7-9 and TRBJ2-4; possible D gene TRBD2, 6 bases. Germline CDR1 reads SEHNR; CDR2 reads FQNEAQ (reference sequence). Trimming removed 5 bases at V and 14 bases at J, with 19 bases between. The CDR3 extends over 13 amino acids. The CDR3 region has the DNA TGTGCCAGCAGCAAACCGGGGGTCGGGAGAAAGTACTTC. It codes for CASSKPGVGRKYF. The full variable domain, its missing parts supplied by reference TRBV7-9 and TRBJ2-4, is DTGVSQNPRHKITKRGQNVTFRCDPISEHNRLYWYRQTLGQGPEFLTYFQNEAQLEKSRLLSDRFSAERPKGSFSTLEIQRTEQGDSAMYLCASSKPGVGRKYFGAGTRLSVL.

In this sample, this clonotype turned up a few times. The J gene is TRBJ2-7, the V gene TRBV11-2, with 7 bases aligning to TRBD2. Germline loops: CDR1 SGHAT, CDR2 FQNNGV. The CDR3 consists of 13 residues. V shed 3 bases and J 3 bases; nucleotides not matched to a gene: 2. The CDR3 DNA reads TGTGCCAGCAGCTTTTCGGGGGGCTACGAGCAGTACTTC. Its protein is CASSFSGGYEQYF.

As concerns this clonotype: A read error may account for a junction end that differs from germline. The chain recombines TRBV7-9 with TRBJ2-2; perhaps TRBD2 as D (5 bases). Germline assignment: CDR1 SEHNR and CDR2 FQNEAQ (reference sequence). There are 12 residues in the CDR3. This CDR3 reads CASSSGPGELNF. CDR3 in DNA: TGTGCCAGCAGCTCCGGCCCCGGGGAGCTGAATTTT.

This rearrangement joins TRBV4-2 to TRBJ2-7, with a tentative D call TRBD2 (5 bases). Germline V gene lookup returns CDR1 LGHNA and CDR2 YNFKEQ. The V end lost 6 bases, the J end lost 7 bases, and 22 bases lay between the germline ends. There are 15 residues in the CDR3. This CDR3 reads CASRPQLAAPGEQYF. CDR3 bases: TGTGCCAGCAGACCACAGCTAGCAGCACCCGGGGAGCAGTACTTC.

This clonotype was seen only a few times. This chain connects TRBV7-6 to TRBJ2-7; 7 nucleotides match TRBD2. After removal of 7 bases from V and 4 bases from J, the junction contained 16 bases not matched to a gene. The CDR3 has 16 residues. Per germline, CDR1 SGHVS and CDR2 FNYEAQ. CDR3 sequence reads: CASKREPIEGAYEQYF. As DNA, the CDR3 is TGTGCCAGCAAGCGGGAACCGATTGAAGGGGCTTACGAGCAGTACTTC.

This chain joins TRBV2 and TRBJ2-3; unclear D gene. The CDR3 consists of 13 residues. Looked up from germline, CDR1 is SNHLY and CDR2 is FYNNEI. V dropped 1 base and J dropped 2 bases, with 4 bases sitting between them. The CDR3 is CASSEGNTDTQYF. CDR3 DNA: TGTGCCAGCAGTGAAGGAAACACAGATACGCAGTATTTT.